The clone carrying this T cell receptor (beta chain) was seen at least ten times. The antigen is unknown. It was with previously described methods and listed TCR primers that bulk TCR libraries were made. A single record per CDR3 protein comes from TCRdb applying MiXCR to the PCR reads. Among fewer than 75,000 distinct CDR3 sequences, about 17% were seen once, and the ten largest hold 1.3% to 1.5%. These data are taken from a study of molecular identifiers for immune sequencing clone quantification. CDR1 is SQVTM, CDR2 ANQGSEA, per germline. The CDR3 has 12 amino acids. V was shortened by 7 bases and J by 0 bases, with 8 bases between the two germline ends. For naive CD8 T cells, sorting used the CD8+CD4-CCR7+CD45RA+ phenotype. Study-wide points: In cases of identical TCR molecules sharing a barcode, highly expanded clone sizes could be underestimated.

What was sequenced was naive CD8+ T cells from blood, with Jurkat cell RNA spiked in. Subset meaning: FACS-sorted CD8+CD4-CCR7+CD45RA+ naive T cells. This clonotype originated in a human donor in good health. Some libraries in this study had Jurkat cell RNA spiked in. This chain connects TRBV29-1 to TRBJ2-3; a weak D match, TRBD2 (5 bases). In nucleotides, the CDR3 is TGCAGCGCTGAGGGTAGCACAGATACGCAGTATTTT. Amino acid sequence: CSAEGSTDTQYF.